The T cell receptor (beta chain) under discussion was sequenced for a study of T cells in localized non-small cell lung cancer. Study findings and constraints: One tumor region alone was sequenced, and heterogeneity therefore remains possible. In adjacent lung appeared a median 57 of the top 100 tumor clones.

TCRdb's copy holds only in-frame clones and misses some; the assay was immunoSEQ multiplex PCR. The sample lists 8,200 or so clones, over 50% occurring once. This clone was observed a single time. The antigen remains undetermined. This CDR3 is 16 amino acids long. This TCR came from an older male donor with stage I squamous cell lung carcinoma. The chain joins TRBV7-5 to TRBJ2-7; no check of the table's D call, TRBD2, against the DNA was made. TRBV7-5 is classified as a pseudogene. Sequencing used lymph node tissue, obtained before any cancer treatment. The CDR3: CASSLSSGATSYEQYF. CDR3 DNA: TGTGCCAGCAGCTTAAGTTCGGGAGCCACTTCCTACGAGCAGTACTTC.